Listed below are T cell receptor beta chains from one sample, sequenced in a study of brain metastases from non-small cell lung cancer. Assay: immunoSEQ multiplex PCR; the TCRdb copy retains only in-frame clones and omits some. The sample carries approximately 4,700 clones, about four fifths recorded once. The material sequenced was primary lung tumor tissue. The origin of the receptors is a donor aged 40 or older with non-small cell lung cancer. CDR3s include the opening cysteine and the closing phenylalanine or tryptophan. Not every row has a clone size; where given, it reads once, few, many or a size class.

clone_size: -
v_call: TRBV5-1
cdr3_aa: CASSLFRTGDYGYTF

clone_size: once
v_call: TRBV11-3
cdr3_aa: CASSPEGAGNTGELFF

clone_size: -
v_call: TRBV28
cdr3_aa: CASSLLAGGRENEQFF

clone_size: once
v_call: TRBV30
cdr3_aa: CAWSSVARRNYGYTF

clone_size: -
v_call: TRBV5-1
cdr3_aa: CASSLEPGAGTEAFF

clone_size: -
v_call: TRBV7-8
cdr3_aa: CASSILTGSHGNTIYF

clone_size: -
v_call: TRBV5-6
cdr3_aa: CASSSLPGGNTEAFF

clone_size: once
v_call: TRBV7-2
cdr3_aa: CASSSPTVNTGELFF

clone_size: -
v_call: TRBV14
cdr3_aa: CASSQGPGGPYNEQFF

clone_size: -
v_call: TRBV7-2
cdr3_aa: CASSLEGRGRGYTF

clone_size: -
v_call: TRBV2
cdr3_aa: CASSDGTGRDTEAFF

clone_size: -
v_call: TRBV25-1
cdr3_aa: CASSEYTEAFF

clone_size: -
v_call: TRBV7-2
cdr3_aa: CASSLADTQYF

clone_size: -
v_call: TRBV7-2
cdr3_aa: CASTRGSAGGQNEQFF

clone_size: -
v_call: TRBV19
cdr3_aa: CASRALRGDYNEQFF

clone_size: -
v_call: TRBV3-1/TRBV3-2
cdr3_aa: CASSFSRGPINEQFF

clone_size: -
v_call: TRBV27
cdr3_aa: CASSLFDTGELFF

clone_size: -
v_call: TRBV27
cdr3_aa: CASRGRGGLDTQYF

clone_size: -
v_call: TRBV7-2
cdr3_aa: CASSFAGGQETQYF

clone_size: -
v_call: TRBV4-3
cdr3_aa: CASSQDNNEQFF

clone_size: -
v_call: TRBV11-3
cdr3_aa: CASSLSGVNTEAFF

clone_size: -
v_call: TRBV5-1
cdr3_aa: CASSLIGGGNEQFF

clone_size: -
v_call: TRBV7-9
cdr3_aa: CASSLGTEIGPYSNQPQHF

clone_size: -
v_call: TRBV10-3
cdr3_aa: CAISPQTSGDYNEQFF

clone_size: -
v_call: TRBV11-1
cdr3_aa: CASSHSSGGAYNEQFF

clone_size: -
v_call: TRBV12-3/TRBV12-4
cdr3_aa: CASGGLGYTF

clone_size: -
v_call: TRBV2
cdr3_aa: CASSVEDVYGYTF

clone_size: -
v_call: TRBV10-1
cdr3_aa: CASSESTGGTPLHF

clone_size: -
v_call: TRBV10-1
cdr3_aa: CASSLLSGTSDSSYNEQFF

clone_size: -
v_call: TRBV2
cdr3_aa: CASSVGDGGEQFF